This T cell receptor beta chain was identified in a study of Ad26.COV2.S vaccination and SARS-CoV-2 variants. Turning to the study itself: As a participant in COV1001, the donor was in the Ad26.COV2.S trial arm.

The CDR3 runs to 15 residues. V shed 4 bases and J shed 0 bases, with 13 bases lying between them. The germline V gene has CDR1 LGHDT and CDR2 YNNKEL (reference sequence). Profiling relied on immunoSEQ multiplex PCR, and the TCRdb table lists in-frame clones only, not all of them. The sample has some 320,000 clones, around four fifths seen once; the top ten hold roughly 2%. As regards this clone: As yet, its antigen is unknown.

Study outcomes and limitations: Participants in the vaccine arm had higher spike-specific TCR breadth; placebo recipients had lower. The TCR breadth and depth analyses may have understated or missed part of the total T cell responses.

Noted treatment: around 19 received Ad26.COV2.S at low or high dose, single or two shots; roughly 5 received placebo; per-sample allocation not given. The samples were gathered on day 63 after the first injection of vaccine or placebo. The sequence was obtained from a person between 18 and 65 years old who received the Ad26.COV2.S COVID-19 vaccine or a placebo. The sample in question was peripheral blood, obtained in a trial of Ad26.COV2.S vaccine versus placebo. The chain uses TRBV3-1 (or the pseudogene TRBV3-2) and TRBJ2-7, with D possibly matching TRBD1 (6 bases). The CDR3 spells CASSLTGPRSYEQYF. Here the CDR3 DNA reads TGTGCCAGCAGCCTAACAGGGCCTCGCTCCTACGAGCAGTACTTC.